These T cell receptor beta chains were read from a single sample in a study of identical twins. From the 5' RACE reads, TCRdb called clonotypes with MiXCR, one entry per CDR3 protein. The table records some 460,000 distinct CDR3 sequences, 14% of them present only once. These data were also reused for a study on yellow fever vaccine responses in identical twins.

Sequencing was performed on CD4+ T cells sorted from blood. All receptors come from a woman younger than 30 in good health. Both conserved end residues are part of each CDR3. The D gene is left open where the match is weak. Only part of the rows carry a size: once, few, many, or a class if the clone is expanded.

NA | TRBJ2-1 | TRBV2 | NA | TGTGCCAGCATGGGAATAGTTAACGGCAATGAGCAGTTCTTC | CASMGIVNGNEQFF
NA | TRBJ1-6 | TRBV30 | once | TGTGCCTGGAGTGTAGGTCAGGGGTCAGGATCACCCCTCCACTTT | CAWSVGQGSGSPLHF
NA | TRBJ2-7 | TRBV6-2/TRBV6-3 | NA | TGTGCCAGCAGTCGCCACCTGAGCTCCTACGAGCAGTACTTC | CASSRHLSSYEQYF
NA | TRBJ2-7 | TRBV7-8 | many | TGTGCCAGCAGCTTAATGGCGGCCTACGAGCAGTACTTC | CASSLMAAYEQYF
NA | TRBJ2-3 | TRBV4-2 | many | TGTGCCAGCAGCCAAGATTCGTTCGGGATCTCCGAGAGTATGCAGTATTTT | CASSQDSFGISESMQYF
TRBD2 | TRBJ2-3 | TRBV6-5 | few | TGTGCCAGCAGTTACTCGATATCAGCGGGGGGGCCTAGCACAGATACGCAGTATTTT | CASSYSISAGGPSTDTQYF
NA | TRBJ1-5 | TRBV28 | many | TGTGCCAGCAGTTTAACCTTCGTCGGGACCCAGCCCCAGCATTTT | CASSLTFVGTQPQHF
NA | TRBJ1-1 | TRBV5-1 | many | TGCGCCAGCAGCGTGGCTGGGGACATGAACACTGAAGCTTTCTTT | CASSVAGDMNTEAFF
TRBD1 | TRBJ2-1 | TRBV28 | NA | TGTGCCAGCAGTTTTATGGGACAGGGAGGCAATGAGCAGTTCTTC | CASSFMGQGGNEQFF
NA | TRBJ1-1 | TRBV16 | few | TGTGCCAGCAGCCAAGGAGTGCGGGCCATGAACACTGAAGCTTTCTTT | CASSQGVRAMNTEAFF
TRBD1 | TRBJ1-1 | TRBV27 | NA | TGTGCCAGCAGTGTAGGGGGCGCCTACACTGAAGCTTTCTTT | CASSVGGAYTEAFF
NA | TRBJ2-7 | TRBV7-3 | NA | TGTGCCAGCAGCTTAAACTACCGGACAGTACCCTTCGGCTACGAGCAGTACTTC | CASSLNYRTVPFGYEQYF
TRBD2 | TRBJ2-5 | TRBV6-2/TRBV6-3 | NA | TGTGCCAGCGGGACTAGCGGGGGGGCCGGAGAGACCCAGTACTTC | CASGTSGGAGETQYF
TRBD2 | TRBJ2-1 | TRBV5-1 | few | TGCGCCAGCAGCCAAGGACTAGCGGGGCTAAATGAGCAGTTCTTC | CASSQGLAGLNEQFF
NA | TRBJ1-3 | TRBV4-2 | many | TGTGCCAGCAGCCTCGCAGGGGCTGGAAACACCATATATTTT | CASSLAGAGNTIYF
TRBD2 | TRBJ2-1 | TRBV28 | many | TGTGCCAGCAGTTTGGTGTCTAGCGGAGGGGATGAGCAGTTCTTC | CASSLVSSGGDEQFF
NA | TRBJ1-4 | TRBV20-1 | few | TGCAGTGCTAGGCCCCGGGCTAATGAAAAACTGTTTTTT | CSARPRANEKLFF
TRBD1 | TRBJ2-7 | TRBV28 | few | TGTGCCAGCAGATTCCGGGACAGGGGAAAAAGGGACTACGAGCAGTACTTC | CASRFRDRGKRDYEQYF
TRBD2 | TRBJ2-3 | TRBV5-1 | NA | TGCGCCAGCAGCTTGAGGACGAGCGGGGGCTACACAGATACGCAGTATTTT | CASSLRTSGGYTDTQYF
TRBD1 | TRBJ2-1 | TRBV4-3 | many | TGCGCCAGCAGCCAGGCCGACCGGGACAGGGGGCTCTATGAGCAGTTCTTC | CASSQADRDRGLYEQFF
NA | TRBJ2-2 | TRBV5-1 | many | TGTGCCAGCAGTTTGAAGGGCCCCGGGGAGCTGTTTTTT | CASSLKGPGELFF
NA | TRBJ1-5 | TRBV12-3/TRBV12-4 | once | TGTGCCAGCAGTTTAGTAGTCGGGGGCGCGAATCAGCCCCAGCATTTT | CASSLVVGGANQPQHF
NA | TRBJ2-5 | TRBV3-1 | few | TGTGCCAGCAGTCAAGGGACCCACTCAGGGACCCAGTACTTC | CASSQGTHSGTQYF
TRBD2 | TRBJ2-1 | TRBV4-1 | few | TGCGCCAGCAGCCAAGATTGGGACCAACTCGGACTAGCGGGAGTCAACAATGAGCAGTTCTTC | CASSQDWDQLGLAGVNNEQFF
TRBD2 | TRBJ2-1 | TRBV29-1 | few | TGCAGCGTTGAAGGCGCCAGGAGCGGGGTCTACAATGAGCAGTTCTTC | CSVEGARSGVYNEQFF
NA | TRBJ2-1 | TRBV11-2 | NA | TGTGCCAGCAGCCCCTCCACTCTAAGCGGGTCCAATGAGCAGTTCTTC | CASSPSTLSGSNEQFF
NA | TRBJ2-5 | TRBV20-1 | few | TGCAGTGCCGCCAATACCGGGACAACCCAAGAGACCCAGTACTTC | CSAANTGTTQETQYF
TRBD2 | TRBJ2-1 | TRBV18 | NA | TGTGCCAGCTCACCGGGAGGGAACAATGAGCAGTTCTTC | CASSPGGNNEQFF
TRBD2 | TRBJ2-4 | TRBV24-1 | few | TGTGCCACCAGTGAGTCACCGGGAGGACTCGGGCTAGCCAAAAACATTCAGTACTTC | CATSESPGGLGLAKNIQYF
NA | TRBJ1-1 | TRBV10-3 | few | TGTGCCACCCTCGTGAACACTGAAGCTTTCTTT | CATLVNTEAFF
TRBD1 | TRBJ1-2 | TRBV6-1 | many | TGTGCCAGCAGCGGACAGGCGACCTTCTATGGCTACACCTTC | CASSGQATFYGYTF
NA | TRBJ1-5 | TRBV29-1 | many | TGCAGCGTGGCAGACGGCGACGATGCCCAGCATTTT | CSVADGDDAQHF
NA | TRBJ2-7 | TRBV20-1 | NA | TGCAGTGCCACATTGATAAGCGGCCTCCAGGGCTACGAGCAGTACTTC | CSATLISGLQGYEQYF
TRBD1 | TRBJ2-3 | TRBV5-1 | many | TGCGCCAGCCACTCGACAGGGTCCGCAGATACGCAGTATTTT | CASHSTGSADTQYF
TRBD1 | TRBJ2-7 | TRBV20-1 | few | TGCAGTGCTAGACCCCCCACCCGGGACAGCTCCTACGAGCAGTACTTC | CSARPPTRDSSYEQYF
NA | TRBJ2-7 | TRBV5-5 | NA | TGTGCCAGCAGCTTGGAGGGAGAGGGGGTTAGCTCCTACGAGCAGTACTTC | CASSLEGEGVSSYEQYF
NA | TRBJ1-2 | TRBV28 | many | TGTGCCAGCAGACCCCCGACAGACTATGGCTACACCTTC | CASRPPTDYGYTF
NA | TRBJ2-5 | TRBV9 | few | TGTGCCAGCAGCGTAGGTCTGTCGGAGACCCAGTACTTC | CASSVGLSETQYF
NA | TRBJ2-1 | TRBV20-1 | few | TGCAGTGCTAGTCCGGGCGGGATGCAGTTCTTC | CSASPGGMQFF
NA | TRBJ1-6 | TRBV28 | few | TGTGCCAGCCGTACGGAGGGCGGCGGGTATAATTCACCCCTCCACTTT | CASRTEGGGYNSPLHF
NA | TRBJ2-1 | TRBV20-1 | NA | TGCAGTGCTAGAGTGTTTAGTCCTAGCTCCTACAATGAGCAGTTCTTC | CSARVFSPSSYNEQFF
NA | TRBJ2-7 | TRBV6-6 | few | TGTGCCAGCGGAACTGGGGAGTACGAGCAGTACTTC | CASGTGEYEQYF
TRBD1 | TRBJ2-7 | TRBV12-3/TRBV12-4 | NA | TGTGCCAGCAGTCCAAGGACAGGGCCCCACGAGCAGTACTTC | CASSPRTGPHEQYF
TRBD1 | TRBJ2-7 | TRBV12-5 | NA | TGTGCTAGTGGTTTGGCAGGGACAGACACATTAACTCCCTACGAGCAGTACTTC | CASGLAGTDTLTPYEQYF
TRBD1 | TRBJ2-3 | TRBV5-1 | few | TGCGCCAGCAGTCCAGGGGGCAAGACGAGCACAGATACGCAGTATTTT | CASSPGGKTSTDTQYF
NA | TRBJ2-5 | TRBV6-1 | NA | TGTGCCAGCGGAGGGTTACAGGGGCGGCGAGAGACCCAGTACTTC | CASGGLQGRRETQYF